The 25 T cell receptor beta chains below all came from one sample that was sequenced in a study of graft-versus-host responses after intestinal transplantation. Repertoires were generated with immunoSEQ multiplex PCR, while TCRdb's copy carries only in-frame clones and drops some. The sample includes 20,000 to 30,000 clones, around four fifths of them seen just once. Sample: PBMCs, taken 27 to 29 days after intestinal transplant. All receptors come from a human patient who received an intestinal transplant, so some T cells may come from the graft donor.

Details on this clone: At one of its ends the junction is not consistent with the germline gene, which may arise from a read error. This rearrangement joins TRBV2 to TRBJ1-3, with D uncertain. The germline gives CDR1 SNHLY, CDR2 FYNNEI. The CDR3 totals 13 residues. CDR3 sequence (DNA): TGTGCCAGCAGTGAGGCTGAGGGAAACACCACATATTTT. This translates into CASSEAEGNTTYF.

The rearrangement uses TRBV27 and TRBJ2-7; D remains unclear. CDR1 and CDR2 (germline): MNHEY, SMNVEV (reference sequence). Trimming pared 0 bases from V and 4 bases from J, leaving 13 bases between. This CDR3 contains 15 residues. In nucleotides, the CDR3 is TGTGCCAGCAGTTTATCCACAGTGTCGAAATACGAGCAGTACTTC. Translation: CASSLSTVSKYEQYF.

This rearrangement joins TRBV5-4 to TRBJ2-3, with 9 positions matching TRBD2. The junction had 7 bases not matched to a gene; V was cut back by 0 bases and J by 2 bases. Germline V CDR1 and CDR2: SGHNT, YYREEE (reference sequence). CDR3 size: 17 residues. Here the CDR3 reads CASSLDPSGAPTDTQYF. CDR3 nucleotide sequence: TGTGCCAGCAGCTTGGATCCTAGCGGGGCTCCCACAGATACGCAGTATTTT.

The chain uses TRBV9 and TRBJ2-1; 11 bases line up with TRBD2. Germline lookup yields CDR1 SGDLS and CDR2 YYNGEE. CDR3 size: 19 residues. With 1 base clipped from V and 1 base from J, the junction kept 10 bases outside the gene matches. The DNA for the CDR3 is TGTGCCAGCAGCGTACCCAGAGGGGTAGCGGGAGGGTCCTACAATGAGCAGTTCTTC. It yields the protein CASSVPRGVAGGSYNEQFF.

The V and J genes are TRBV7-9 and TRBJ1-2; 8 positions agree with TRBD1. Germline V lookup: CDR1 SEHNR, CDR2 FQNEAQ (reference sequence). V lost 3 bases, J lost 4 bases, and 1 base stayed unmatched. The CDR3 sequence is 13 residues long. The CDR3 DNA is TGTGCCAGCAGCTTCGGGACAGGCTATGGCTACACCTTC. Translated, it gives CASSFGTGYGYTF.

The gene calls are TRBV19 and TRBJ2-7; 8 bases are shared with TRBD1. CDR1 is LNHDA and CDR2 is SQIVND in the germline V gene (reference sequence). The V gene end was trimmed by 4 bases and the J gene end by 5 bases; junction bases not matched to a gene: 10. This CDR3 has 15 residues. The CDR3 protein is CASSRSRTGPDEQYF. In DNA form, the CDR3 reads TGTGCCAGTAGTAGAAGCCGGACAGGGCCTGACGAGCAGTACTTC.

The sample holds one count of this clone. The chain employs TRBV14 and TRBJ2-3; TRBD1 matches 7 bases. V gave up 4 bases and J gave up 2 bases; unmatched junction bases: 12. Germline CDR1 reads SGHDN; CDR2 reads FVKESK. This CDR3 spans 17 amino acids. CDR3 in amino acids: CASSPQATGWNTDTQYF. The CDR3 DNA is TGTGCCAGCAGCCCCCAGGCGACAGGGTGGAACACAGATACGCAGTATTTT.

The gene calls are TRBV28 and TRBJ2-1; D possibly corresponds to TRBD1 (6 bases). Trimming removed 2 bases at V and 7 bases at J, with 18 bases between. The length of the CDR3 is 16 residues. Germline V gives CDR1 MDHEN, CDR2 SYDVKM. The CDR3 nucleotides are TGTGCCAGCAGTTTAGTGGGCATATACCAGGGGAATGAGCAGTTCTTC. The encoded protein is CASSLVGIYQGNEQFF.

V is TRBV4-1 and J is TRBJ2-5; TRBD1 matches 8 bases. The CDR3 consists of 15 residues. In germline, CDR1 is MGHRA, CDR2 YSYEKL. Trimming cost V 0 bases and J 5 bases; bases outside gene matches: 5. The CDR3 DNA follows: TGCGCCAGCAGCCAAGACGGACAGGGATGGGAGACCCAGTACTTC. This sequence encodes CASSQDGQGWETQYF.

The CDR3 nucleotides are TGTGCCAGCAGCTTGGGCTGGACTAGCGGGAGCTCCTACGAGCAGTACTTC. It is translated as CASSLGWTSGSSYEQYF. This chain links TRBV5-6 with TRBJ2-7; 13 positions agree with TRBD2. CDR3 size: 17 residues. Germline-derived CDR1 and CDR2 are SGHDT and YYEEEE. The J segment lost 0 bases and the V segment lost 0 bases, leaving 3 bases of the junction unmatched.

Only a few counts were recorded for this clone. The chain uses TRBV6-5 and TRBJ2-5, with TRBD2 identical over 10 bases. V lost 5 bases, J lost 1 base, and 4 bases stayed unmatched. The germline V gene encodes CDR1 MNHEY and CDR2 SVGAGI. The CDR3 has 15 residues. The CDR3 region is CASSRTSGAQETQYF. For the CDR3, the DNA is TGTGCCAGCAGTAGAACTAGCGGGGCCCAAGAGACCCAGTACTTC.

CDR3 sequence (DNA): TGTGCCAGCAGCTTCACAGGGAACGAGCAGTACTTC. Translating it yields CASSFTGNEQYF. This rearrangement joins TRBV7-9 to TRBJ2-7; TRBD1 is a possible D gene (6 bases). V lost 3 bases to trimming and J lost 5 bases, with 8 bases between them. CDR3 length equals 12 residues. From germline, CDR1 is SEHNR and CDR2 FQNEAQ (reference sequence).

This chain connects TRBV10-1 to TRBJ2-3; a possible D gene is TRBD2 (6 bases). Trimming shortened V by 7 bases and J by 2 bases, and 10 bases separated the two germline ends. Germline V gives CDR1 WNHNN, CDR2 SYGVQD (reference sequence). There are 13 residues in the CDR3. The DNA of the CDR3 is TGCGCCAGCATGGAGGGAGTCACAGATACGCAGTATTTT. Residues: CASMEGVTDTQYF.

J is TRBJ1-2 and V is TRBV11-2; possibly TRBD1 for D (6 bases). The CDR3 runs to 12 residues. Per the germline V gene, CDR1 is SGHAT and CDR2 is FQNNGV. Trimming took 3 bases from V and 8 from J, leaving 10 bases between them. CDR3 residues: CASSFRTEGYTF. CDR3 DNA: TGTGCCAGCAGCTTCAGGACAGAAGGCTACACCTTC.

J is TRBJ2-5 and V is TRBV4-1, with 7 positions matching TRBD2. Germline CDR1 and CDR2: MGHRA and YSYEKL. V trimming: 0 bases; J trimming: 6 bases; junction bases outside the gene matches: 10. The CDR3 length is 16 residues. For the CDR3, the DNA is TGCGCCAGCAGCCAAGATAACGGGAGGAACGGAAAGACCCAGTACTTC. This codes for CASSQDNGRNGKTQYF.

This clone came up once. The chain has TRBV4-1 and TRBJ1-1; D not resolved. The CDR3 runs 17 residues. Trimming left V 0 bases short and J 6 bases short, with 20 bases between. The germline V gene has CDR1 MGHRA and CDR2 YSYEKL. CDR3: CASSQELASGKRAEAFF. As DNA, the CDR3 is TGCGCCAGCAGCCAAGAATTAGCTTCCGGGAAGAGGGCTGAAGCTTTCTTT.

The V gene is TRBV4-2, the J gene TRBJ2-7, with 9 bases fitting TRBD2. This CDR3 has 17 residues. Germline trimming cut 0 bases from V and 3 bases from J; bases unmatched to any gene: 9. Germline V gene lookup returns CDR1 LGHNA and CDR2 YNFKEQ. This chain's CDR3 is CASSQEKASGTYYEQYF. CDR3 sequence (DNA): TGTGCCAGCAGCCAAGAGAAAGCTAGCGGGACCTACTACGAGCAGTACTTC.

This rearrangement joins TRBV6-5 to TRBJ1-2; D remains unclear. The CDR3 is 14 amino acids. From germline, CDR1 is MNHEY and CDR2 SVGAGI. V dropped 2 bases and J dropped 0 bases, with 7 bases sitting between them. CDR3 in DNA: TGTGCCAGCAGTTACACAGAGACTAACTATGGCTACACCTTC. Its protein product is CASSYTETNYGYTF.

The chain links TRBV27 to TRBJ2-7; no clear D. The CDR3 has 14 residues. Trimming removed 0 bases at V and 2 bases at J, with 8 bases between. The V gene's germline CDR1 is MNHEY and CDR2 SMNVEV (reference sequence). The CDR3 DNA reads TGTGCCAGCAGTTTATCAGTGGACGCCTACGAGCAGTACTTC. Protein: CASSLSVDAYEQYF.

The J gene is TRBJ2-1, the V gene TRBV13; TRBD1 or TRBD2 may be the D gene (6 bases each). Trimming pared 6 bases from V and 5 bases from J, leaving 14 bases between. Germline V lookup: CDR1 PRHDT, CDR2 FYEKMQ (reference sequence). The CDR3 length is 14 residues. CDR3 sequence reads: CASRMWGANNEQFF. CDR3 DNA sequence: TGTGCCAGCAGGATGTGGGGGGCGAACAATGAGCAGTTCTTC.

The V and J genes are TRBV28 and TRBJ2-1; 12 bases are shared with TRBD2. There are 14 residues in the CDR3. The J segment lost 6 bases and the V segment lost 10 bases, leaving 7 bases of the junction unmatched. The germline V gene has CDR1 MDHEN and CDR2 SYDVKM. The CDR3 sequence is CATLTSGRPNEQFF. The CDR3 nucleotides are TGTGCCACTCTGACTAGCGGGAGACCCAATGAGCAGTTCTTC.

The genes are TRBV6-5 and TRBJ2-3; TRBD2 aligns across 7 bases. Germline V CDR1 and CDR2: MNHEY, SVGAGI. CDR3 length equals 15 residues. Trimming took 0 bases from V and 2 from J; bases not matched to a gene: 2. Written as DNA, the CDR3 is TGTGCCAGCAGTTACTCGGGGGGGGTCACAGATACGCAGTATTTT. Its protein product is CASSYSGGVTDTQYF.

The rearrangement joins TRBV6-5 to TRBJ1-2; 7 bases line up with TRBD1. Germline V lookup: CDR1 MNHEY, CDR2 SVGAGI. After removal of 7 bases from V and 7 bases from J, the junction contained 9 bases not matched to a gene. This CDR3 is built from 13 residues. CDR3 in DNA: TGTGCCAGCACTATGGACAGGAACCTTGGCTACACCTTC. Translating it yields CASTMDRNLGYTF.

This rearrangement joins TRBV2 to TRBJ2-3; 7 bases map to TRBD2. The CDR3 totals 12 residues. Germline V lookup: CDR1 SNHLY, CDR2 FYNNEI. The junction had 6 bases not matched to a gene; V was cut back by 8 bases and J by 7 bases. The CDR3 region has the DNA TGTGCCAGCGAGGCGGGGGAACATACGCAGTATTTT. This codes for CASEAGEHTQYF.

The rearrangement joins TRBV28 to TRBJ1-5; D perhaps matches TRBD1 (6 bases). Germline CDR1 MDHEN, CDR2 SYDVKM. The germline V and J ends were trimmed by 3 bases and 3 bases, with 9 bases remaining between them. The CDR3 has 14 residues. The CDR3 loop reads CASSLWTANQPQHF. DNA of the CDR3: TGTGCCAGCAGTTTGTGGACAGCCAATCAGCCCCAGCATTTT.